This T cell receptor (beta chain) was sequenced during a study of blood T cell repertoires in COVID-19. Study-wide context: Samples representing acute and convalescent COVID-19 were sourced from the United States, Italy and Spain. Sample material is recorded as cDNA or gDNA derived from T cells, B-cell-depleted T cells, or PBMCs.

Original analysis: Nucleated cell number was recorded as an estimate derived from reference gene primer amplification. This table comes from immunoSEQ multiplex PCR, and its TCRdb copy is limited to in-frame clones, with some not included. The V and J calls and the clone size are those of that table, but D and trimming were determined from the DNA. The profile shows about 39,000 clones, roughly three quarters of them singletons. The V segment lost 3 bases and the J segment 3 bases; nucleotides outside the gene matches: 5. Germline V lookup: CDR1 SGHRS, CDR2 YFSETQ. This CDR3 has 15 residues. In its sample, this clone was seen a few times.

The V and J genes are TRBV5-1 and TRBJ1-4; 7 nucleotides line up with TRBD1. This sequence originates from a man older than 75 with acute or convalescent COVID-19. The sample was peripheral blood. CDR3 sequence: CASSYGGTANEKLFF. CDR3 nucleotide sequence: TGCGCCAGCAGCTATGGCGGGACAGCTAATGAAAAACTGTTTTTT.